This T cell receptor beta chain originates from a study of T cell responses to AZD1222 COVID-19 vaccine. Measured with immunoSEQ multiplex PCR; TCRdb has only the in-frame clones, and not every one. The sample shows roughly 140,000 clones, about 90% of them seen only once. The CDR3 consists of 12 residues. Germline loops: CDR1 WSHSY, CDR2 SAAADI. The V segment lost 10 bases and the J segment 1 base; nucleotides outside the gene matches: 1. A note on this clone: Its antigen is undetermined.

Broader study findings: Distributed over spike, vaccine-associated CD4 TCRs predominated at 160-218 and 743-854. In all cases, repertoires were sampled only after the peak T cell response.

This rearrangement joins TRBV10-2 to TRBJ2-4, with 7 bases fitting TRBD2. The sequence derives from an adult in good health. Source: peripheral blood, taken on day 0 of AZD1222 vaccination. The CDR3 loop is CATGGAKNIQYF. The CDR3 DNA is TGCGCCACCGGGGGGGCCAAAAACATTCAGTACTTC.